This T cell receptor (beta chain) was recovered during a study of cytomegalovirus exposure and HLA in healthy donors. Overall study context: Among the 300 to 400 donors who were genotyped, approximately 84% fell in the genetic ancestry cluster that is associated with self-reported Caucasian donors. Study observations and caveats: In an earlier analysis, most TCR beta V segments were productive about 90% or about 30% of the time. The study recorded 160 or so TCR beta chains that were cytomegalovirus-associated.

The CDR3 sequence is 15 residues long. V lost 0 bases to trimming and J lost 0 bases, with 7 bases between them. The germline gives CDR1 SGDLS, CDR2 YYNGEE. Concerning this clone: Its antigen remains unknown.

13 Jbeta primers and 60 Vbeta primers were used for the PCR. Profiling relied on immunoSEQ multiplex PCR, and the TCRdb table lists in-frame clones only, not all of them. The sample contains approximately 190,000 clones, about 80% of which appear only once. The clonotype comes from a young woman in good health and CMV-seropositive. The V and J genes are TRBV9 and TRBJ1-3, with D unresolved. The specimen was PBMCs. CDR3 residues: CASSVDGFSGNTIYF. The CDR3 DNA is TGTGCCAGCAGCGTAGACGGTTTCTCTGGAAACACCATATATTTT. The full variable domain, in which reference TRBV9 and TRBJ1-3 provide the parts outside the CDR3, is DSGVTQTPKHLITATGQRVTLRCSPRSGDLSVYWYQQSLDQGLQFLIQYYNGEERAKGNILERFSAQQFPDLHSELNLSSLELGDSALYFCASSVDGFSGNTIYFGEGSWLTVV.